Below, 26 T cell receptor beta chains from the same sample are listed, as sequenced in a study of cytomegalovirus exposure and HLA in healthy donors. In the PCR, 60 Vbeta and 13 Jbeta primers were used. Some clones are missing from TCRdb's copy, which holds only in-frame ones; the method was immunoSEQ multiplex PCR. Of just under 250,000 clones in the sample, 82% were seen once. Sequencing was carried out using PBMCs. The receptors were sampled from a woman between 35 and 50 years old in good health and CMV-seropositive.

The genes are TRBV5-1 and TRBJ2-7; 13 bases match TRBD2. With V trimmed by 5 bases and J by 5 bases, 13 bases remained unmatched. Germline CDR1 is SGHRS and CDR2 is YFSETQ. The CDR3 loop spans 17 amino acids. The CDR3 nucleotides read TGCGCCAGCAGTTCGATCGGGACTAGCGGGACGAGCAACGAGCAGTACTTC. This gives the protein CASSSIGTSGTSNEQYF.

The genes are TRBV4-3 and TRBJ1-2, with 9 positions matching TRBD1. Germline values: CDR1 LGHNA, CDR2 YSLEER. The CDR3 is made up of 13 amino acids. The trim removed 1 base at V and 8 bases at J, leaving 2 bases unmatched. The CDR3 nucleotides are TGCGCCAGCAGCCAAGGGGGACAGGGAGGCTACACCTTC. Translating it yields CASSQGGQGGYTF.

V gene TRBV9 combines with J gene TRBJ2-7; TRBD1 agrees at 11 bases. Losses at the gene ends were 7 bases for V and 3 bases for J; bases not matched to a gene: 9. The CDR3 sequence is 15 residues long. Germline V gene data show CDR1 as SGDLS and CDR2 as YYNGEE. CDR3 sequence (DNA): TGTGCCAGCTCCGAAGGAGGGACAGGGGGCTACGAGCAGTACTTC. Translation gives CASSEGGTGGYEQYF. The entire variable domain, with the rest obtained from reference TRBV9 and TRBJ2-7, is as follows: DSGVTQTPKHLITATGQRVTLRCSPRSGDLSVYWYQQSLDQGLQFLIQYYNGEERAKGNILERFSAQQFPDLHSELNLSSLELGDSALYFCASSEGGTGGYEQYFGPGTRLTVT.

The genes are TRBV9 and TRBJ2-5; TRBD1 might be the D (5 bases). CDR3 size: 14 residues. Per germline, CDR1 SGDLS and CDR2 YYNGEE. Trimming stripped 0 bases from V and 5 bases from J, with 11 bases between. The CDR3 loop reads CASSVGPSGETQYF. The CDR3 DNA is TGTGCCAGCAGCGTAGGTCCTTCAGGGGAGACCCAGTACTTC. Together with reference TRBV9 and TRBJ2-5, the CDR3 gives the full variable domain: DSGVTQTPKHLITATGQRVTLRCSPRSGDLSVYWYQQSLDQGLQFLIQYYNGEERAKGNILERFSAQQFPDLHSELNLSSLELGDSALYFCASSVGPSGETQYFGPGTRLLVL.

The CDR3 nucleotides are TGTGCCAGCAGTTACTCAGGGAGGGGGGGAGCTTTCTTT. It translates to CASSYSGRGGAFF. The V call is TRBV6-6, the J call TRBJ1-1, with a tentative D call TRBD1 (6 bases). Germline CDR1 and CDR2: MNHNY and SVGAGI (reference sequence). This CDR3 has 13 amino acids. The V end lost 0 bases, the J end lost 10 bases, and 12 bases lay between the germline ends.

The chain is built from TRBV18 and TRBJ2-1; maybe TRBD1 (5 bases). CDR3 length: 14 residues. Trimming took 2 bases from V and 9 from J, leaving 14 bases between them. Germline CDR1 is KGHSH and CDR2 is LQKENI. CDR3 DNA: TGTGCCAGCTCACCAATAGGCAGGGAAGGTGAGCAGTTCTTC. It specifies CASSPIGREGEQFF.

The chain recombines TRBV15 with TRBJ2-7; 8 bases match TRBD1. Germline assignment: CDR1 LNHNV and CDR2 YYDKDF (reference sequence). Trimming at V came to 8 bases and at J to 5 bases, leaving 8 bases not matched to a gene. CDR3 length equals 13 residues. The CDR3 reads CATGSDRVHEQYF. The CDR3 coding sequence is TGTGCCACCGGGTCGGACAGGGTGCACGAGCAGTACTTC.

The chain has TRBV4-3 and TRBJ1-1; possible D gene TRBD1, 5 bases. CDR1 and CDR2 from the germline V gene are LGHNA and YSLEER. V lost 3 bases, J lost 1 base, and 24 bases lay in between. CDR3 length equals 19 residues. The CDR3 bases are TGCGCCAGCAGCCAGGCCGTCGGAGGGACTAGGGGTCCGAACACTGAAGCTTTCTTT. Amino acid sequence: CASSQAVGGTRGPNTEAFF.

In this sample, this clone turned up once. The chain carries TRBV29-1 and TRBJ2-5, with 7 bases aligning to TRBD1. Germline V gives CDR1 SQVTM, CDR2 ANQGSEA. This CDR3 has 13 residues. V dropped 4 bases and J dropped 2; count of bases not matched to a gene: 4. DNA for the CDR3: TGCAGCGTTGCTAGGGGGCGGCAAGAGACCCAGTACTTC. Encoded protein: CSVARGRQETQYF.

V is TRBV5-1 and J is TRBJ2-2; 7 bases are shared with TRBD2. Per germline, CDR1 SGHRS and CDR2 YFSETQ. The CDR3 runs 16 residues. J was trimmed by 2 bases and V by 4 bases; bases with no gene match: 8. CDR3 nucleotides: TGCGCCAGCAGCCCAGCGGGGCTACTTAACACCGGGGAGCTGTTTTTT. This translates into CASSPAGLLNTGELFF.

This clone was counted only a few times. The chain has TRBV30 and TRBJ2-7; D is possibly TRBD2 (6 bases). Trimming took 0 bases from V and 3 from J, leaving 9 bases between them. Germline loops: CDR1 GTSNPN, CDR2 SVGIG (reference sequence). The CDR3 runs to 13 residues. The CDR3 reads CAWSVGGVYEQYF. The DNA of the CDR3 is TGTGCCTGGAGTGTGGGGGGAGTCTACGAGCAGTACTTC.

The chain carries TRBV6-5 and TRBJ1-5; the D is unclear. Looked up from germline, CDR1 is MNHEY and CDR2 is SVGAGI. This CDR3 contains 13 residues. The V and J ends lost 6 bases and 4 bases respectively, with 10 bases between them. The CDR3 spells CASRGGINQPQHF. The CDR3 DNA reads TGTGCCAGCAGAGGCGGGATAAATCAGCCCCAGCATTTT.

The chain uses TRBV6-5 and TRBJ1-1; possibly TRBD1 for D (5 bases). The germline V gene has CDR1 MNHEY and CDR2 SVGAGI. This CDR3 spans 13 amino acids. V dropped 8 bases and J dropped 2 bases, with 12 bases sitting between them. The CDR3 bases are TGTGCCAGCTGGGGGGGATATAACACTGAAGCTTTCTTT. Protein sequence: CASWGGYNTEAFF.

The V gene is TRBV11-3, the J gene TRBJ1-2; D gene uncertain. The CDR3 loop spans 13 amino acids. V lost 7 bases and J 6 bases, leaving 15 bases between the germline ends. From germline, CDR1 is SGHNT and CDR2 YENEEA. The CDR3 loop reads CASTRESSHGYTF. The CDR3 region has the DNA TGTGCCAGCACCCGAGAAAGTTCGCATGGCTACACCTTC.

This chain uses TRBV13 with TRBJ1-5; no clear D gene. Looked up from germline, CDR1 is PRHDT and CDR2 is FYEKMQ (reference sequence). This CDR3 spans 13 amino acids. Trimming pared 5 bases from V and 2 bases from J, leaving 7 bases between. The CDR3 region is CASSRRGNQPQHF. CDR3 nucleotide sequence: TGTGCCAGCAGCCGACGGGGCAATCAGCCCCAGCATTTT.

The chain has TRBV4-1 and TRBJ1-3; the match to TRBD1 covers 7 bases. The germline V gene has CDR1 MGHRA and CDR2 YSYEKL. V gave up 2 bases and J gave up 4 bases; unmatched junction bases: 5. This CDR3 comprises 15 residues. In DNA form, the CDR3 reads TGCGCCAGCAGCCAATACGACAGGGCGGGAAACACCATATATTTT. As protein: CASSQYDRAGNTIYF.

The chain joins TRBV29-1 to TRBJ2-5; TRBD1 aligns across 9 bases. TRBJ2-7 matches the DNA end more closely, so the J call is doubtful. Germline V gene lookup returns CDR1 SQVTM and CDR2 ANQGSEA. This CDR3 spans 11 amino acids. The CDR3 protein is CSVDRGHEQYF. Written as DNA, the CDR3 is TGCAGCGTGGACAGGGGCCACGAGCAGTACTTC.

The rearrangement joins TRBV6-6 to TRBJ1-1; 7 bases agree with TRBD1. The CDR3 consists of 14 residues. Germline CDR1 is MNHNY and CDR2 is SVGAGI (reference sequence). With V trimmed by 7 bases and J by 2 bases, 7 bases remained unmatched. CDR3 protein: CASTITGDNTEAFF. CDR3 DNA: TGTGCCAGCACCATAACAGGGGATAACACTGAAGCTTTCTTT.

The chain employs TRBV9 and TRBJ2-7; D is perhaps TRBD2 (5 bases). V lost 0 bases, J lost 2 bases, and 9 bases lay in between. The germline gives CDR1 SGDLS, CDR2 YYNGEE. CDR3 length: 14 amino acids. CDR3 coding DNA: TGTGCCAGCAGCGTAGAAGAGGGAGCCTACGAGCAGTACTTC. It translates to CASSVEEGAYEQYF.

The rearrangement joins TRBV19 to TRBJ1-5; 7 positions agree with TRBD1. CDR3 length: 14 residues. Trimming cost V 4 bases and J 2 bases; bases outside gene matches: 2. Germline V lookup: CDR1 LNHDA, CDR2 SQIVND (reference sequence). The CDR3 here is CASSNTGGNQPQHF. Here the CDR3 DNA reads TGTGCCAGTAGTAATACAGGGGGCAATCAGCCCCAGCATTTT.

This clone occurred once. This chain joins TRBV4-2 and TRBJ2-2; no firm D call. The CDR3 loop spans 15 amino acids. Between the trimmed V and J ends, which lost 0 bases and 4 bases, there was a span of 9 bases. The germline V gene encodes CDR1 LGHNA and CDR2 YNFKEQ. As DNA, the CDR3 is TGTGCCAGCAGCCAAGATCCAGGCATCACCGGGGAGCTGTTTTTT. Translating it yields CASSQDPGITGELFF.

This clone was recorded once. The V gene is TRBV29-1, the J gene TRBJ2-7; the D gene is possibly TRBD2 (7 bases). CDR3 length: 12 amino acids. With 7 bases removed from V and 7 bases from J, the gap between germline ends came to 17 bases. Germline CDR1 and CDR2: SQVTM and ANQGSEA. CDR3 amino acids: CSAGRGRGEQYF. The DNA of the CDR3 is TGCAGCGCTGGGCGGGGGAGGGGGGAGCAGTACTTC.

V and J are TRBV2 and TRBJ2-7; D remains unclear. There are 11 residues in the CDR3. The germline CDR1 and CDR2 sequences are SNHLY and FYNNEI. Trimming shortened V by 7 bases and J by 0 bases, and 4 bases separated the two germline ends. The CDR3 nucleotides read TGTGCCAGCACCTTCTCCTACGAGCAGTACTTC. Protein sequence: CASTFSYEQYF.

The rearrangement uses TRBV2 and TRBJ2-6; the D is unclear. V gave up 5 bases and J gave up 2 bases, with 4 bases separating them. The CDR3 consists of 13 residues. Germline loops: CDR1 SNHLY, CDR2 FYNNEI. CDR3: CASSSAGANVLTF. CDR3 nucleotide sequence: TGTGCCAGCAGTTCCGCTGGGGCCAACGTCCTGACTTTC.

Concerning this clone itself: The same CDR3 also results from other DNA sequences found in this sample. This chain uses TRBV28 with TRBJ1-2; D possibly corresponds to TRBD1 (5 bases). With 2 bases removed from V and 8 bases from J, the gap between germline ends came to 9 bases. Per germline, CDR1 MDHEN and CDR2 SYDVKM. This CDR3 is 12 amino acids long. The CDR3 reads CASSLQGVGYTF. DNA of the CDR3: TGTGCCAGCAGTTTACAGGGTGTAGGCTACACCTTC.

The sample holds a few counts of this clone. This chain joins TRBV15 and TRBJ1-1, with D unresolved. CDR1 LNHNV and CDR2 YYDKDF come from the germline V gene (reference sequence). V gave up 7 bases and J gave up 1 base, with 10 bases separating them. The CDR3 extends over 13 amino acids. The CDR3 DNA reads as TGTGCCACCAAAAGGGAGCCGAACACTGAAGCTTTCTTT. This sequence encodes CATKREPNTEAFF.